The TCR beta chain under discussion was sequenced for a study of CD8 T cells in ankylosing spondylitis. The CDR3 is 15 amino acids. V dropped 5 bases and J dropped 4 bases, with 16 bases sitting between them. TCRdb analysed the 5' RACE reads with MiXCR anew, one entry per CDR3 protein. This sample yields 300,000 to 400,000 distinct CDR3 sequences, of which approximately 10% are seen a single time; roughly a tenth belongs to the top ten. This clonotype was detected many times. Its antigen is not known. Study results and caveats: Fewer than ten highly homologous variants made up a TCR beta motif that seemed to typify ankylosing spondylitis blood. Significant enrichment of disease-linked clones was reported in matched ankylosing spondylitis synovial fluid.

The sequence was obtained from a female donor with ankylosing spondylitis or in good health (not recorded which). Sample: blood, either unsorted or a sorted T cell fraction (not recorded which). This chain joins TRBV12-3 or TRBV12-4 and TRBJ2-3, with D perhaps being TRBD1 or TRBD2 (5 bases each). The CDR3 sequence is CASSGTPSLADTQYF. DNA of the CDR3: TGTGCCAGCAGTGGGACCCCCTCATTGGCAGATACGCAGTATTTT.